Given below is one T cell receptor (beta chain) in context. Which antigen it targets is not known. Qualities for individual bases were not recorded, and no much larger clone is one base off. The junction carries 17 bases between V and J, which are trimmed by 5 bases and 3 bases respectively. According to the germline V gene, CDR1 reads MDHEN and CDR2 reads SYDVKM. The CDR3 goes from the cysteine to the phenylalanine over 16 residues. Of all the DNA, just the CDR3 is kept, 48 bases in frame from base 1. This sample is drawn from a study of beta chain features in type 1 diabetes (dated by TCRdb to the late 2010s). The study in broad terms: Mean age, gender distribution, total cell number and subset yield did not differ between patients and healthy donors. A total of roughly 99,000,000 sorted cells were examined across all samples, and the number of cells per subset was strongly correlated with RNA yield. The study compared TCRB repertoires of sorted circulating CD4+ T cell subsets between recently diagnosed type 1 diabetes patients and matched healthy donors. Naive and central memory subsets were obtained from all 30 or so donors, but regulatory and stem cell-like memory subsets were isolated from only 8 patients and about eight healthy donors.

General study outcomes and caveats: At VDJ recombination sites, type 1 diabetes patients had fewer insertions and more deleted nucleotides, which implies abnormalities in thymic rearrangement. The naive, central memory and regulatory TCRB repertoires appeared to resemble one another more closely among patients than among healthy donors. Because cDNA rather than genomic DNA was sequenced, highly expressing activated cells could have been over-represented, although no difference in activation and CD3 levels was found between groups. In all four CD4+ subsets, TCRB CDR3 length was moderately but significantly shorter in type 1 diabetes patients. Only small numbers of individuals were included in the HLA sub-analyses, which left unresolved whether HLA type had any influence on TCRB rearrangement. Shorter templates might have been favored by PCR, but patient and control samples were amplified and corrected together, so both groups would have been affected equally by any skew.

All of the isolated RNA was reverse transcribed with the High Capacity cDNA Reverse Transcription Kit, so expressed TCRB transcripts were sequenced. Deep immunoSEQ sequencing was applied to naive, central memory and regulatory T cell samples, giving an average of around 3.4 million total reads per sample. After sorted cells were lysed in RLT buffer, RNA was extracted with DNase-treated RNeasy Micro or Mini kits, with the choice depending on cell number. To prevent cross-contamination, every cell subset was processed on its own, while patient and healthy donor samples were processed together. The immunoSEQ multiplex PCR was used to amplify TCRB sequences from cDNA, yielding 87-bp fragments that span the CDR3 region. Amplicons were sequenced on the Illumina HiSeq platform. The published analysis was carried out like this. Synthetic template baselines were used to correct PCR bias computationally, reads within Hamming distance 2 were collapsed, and singletons that could not be merged were discarded. Reads were aligned against IMGT to assign V, D and J genes, CDR3 length and insertions or deletions at six rearrangement sites. Within each subset, clonotype counts were normalized to sorted cell number, after which true diversity and Gini coefficients were computed with the tcR R package. The overlap coefficient, calculated on TCRB nucleotide sequences, was used to measure repertoire sharing. Out-of-frame TCRB sequences from naive cells were analyzed to stand in for the pre-selection repertoire. TCRdb holds this immuneACCESS table with in-frame rearrangements only. Some clones are missing; in checked studies, unresolved V genes explain under half, and the rest has no known cause. That table gives V, J and clone size, and the DNA gave D and trimming. Here the sample has about 410,000 clones; roughly 13% occur a single time. The top ten hold 0.035% to 0.04% of the sample.

From each donor, a single peripheral blood sample of around 120 mL on average was drawn into heparinised tubes. A BD FACSAria II was used to sort naive, central memory, regulatory and stem cell-like memory CD4+ T cells with a panel that included CD45RO, CCR7, CD25, CD127, CD95 and CD27. Every sorted population had a purity above 95%. PBMCs were isolated immediately by Lymphoprep density gradient centrifugation and stained directly without culture. Samples were stained and sorted in pairs, with one healthy donor and one patient per experiment, so that batch effects were minimized. The sequence joins TRBV28 to TRBJ2-1, and possibly TRBD2, on 6 matching bases. The origin of this receptor is a man aged 25 to 40 in good health. Material: naive CD4+ T cells from blood. What the cell subset or site label conveys for this sample: true naive CD4+ T cells. The CDR3 here reads CASSRVLASNYNEQFF. The DNA sequence reads TGTGCCAGCAGTAGGGTCCTAGCGTCGAACTACAATGAGCAGTTCTTC. The entire variable domain, with the stretches around the CDR3 drawn from the reference TRBV28 and TRBJ2-1 proteins, is DVKVTQSSRYLVKRTGEKVFLECVQDMDHENMFWYRQDPGLGLRLIYFSYDVKMKEKGDIPEGYSVSREKKERFSLILESASTNQTSMYLCASSRVLASNYNEQFFGPGTRLTVL.